This passage covers 24 T cell receptor beta chains from one sample sequenced in a study of OX40 agonist ivuxolimab in advanced cancers. Assay: immunoSEQ multiplex PCR; the TCRdb copy retains only in-frame clones and omits some. Here the sample spans some 40,000 clones, roughly 90% being singletons. The sample consisted of CD4+ or CD8+ T cells sorted from blood, taken in a trial of the OX40 agonist ivuxolimab. These receptors came from an adult with an advanced solid tumor such as melanoma, head and neck, liver or kidney cancer.

The V gene is TRBV4-1, the J gene TRBJ1-5, with D maybe TRBD1 (6 bases). V gave up 0 bases and J gave up 7 bases, with 10 bases separating them. The germline V gene encodes CDR1 MGHRA and CDR2 YSYEKL. The CDR3 is made up of 14 amino acids. This CDR3 reads CASSQDSGGQPQHF. The CDR3 region has the DNA TGCGCCAGCAGCCAAGATTCGGGGGGCCAGCCCCAGCATTTT.

The genes are TRBV6-6 and TRBJ2-2, with TRBD1 as a possible D gene (5 bases). With 2 bases removed from V and 4 bases from J, the gap between germline ends came to 11 bases. The germline CDR1 and CDR2 sequences are MNHNY and SVGAGI (reference sequence). The CDR3 extends over 15 amino acids. The CDR3 nucleotides read TGTGCCAGCAGTTACGGGCAGGGTGGCACCGGGGAGCTGTTTTTT. Its translation is CASSYGQGGTGELFF.

This rearrangement joins TRBV27 to TRBJ2-1, with TRBD2 identical over 12 bases. Germline values: CDR1 MNHEY, CDR2 SMNVEV (reference sequence). The J segment lost 4 bases and the V segment lost 6 bases, leaving 4 bases of the junction unmatched. The CDR3 is 15 residues long. This CDR3 is CASSPGTSGYNEQFF. The DNA of the CDR3 is TGTGCCAGCAGCCCTGGGACTAGCGGGTACAATGAGCAGTTCTTC.

CDR3 loop: CASSITANTEAFF. DNA for the CDR3: TGTGCCAGTAGTATAACAGCGAACACTGAAGCTTTCTTT. V and J are TRBV19 and TRBJ1-1, with D unresolved. The length of the CDR3 is 13 residues. The germline V gene has CDR1 LNHDA and CDR2 SQIVND (reference sequence). V was cut by 2 bases and J by 1 base, with 5 bases left in between. The entire variable domain, with the rest obtained from reference TRBV19 and TRBJ1-1, is as follows: DGGITQSPKYLFRKEGQNVTLSCEQNLNHDAMYWYRQDPGQGLRLIYYSQIVNDFQKGDIAEGYSVSREKKESFPLTVTSAQKNPTAFYLCASSITANTEAFFGQGTRLTVV.

The chain employs TRBV19 and TRBJ2-3; D possibly corresponds to TRBD1 (6 bases). This CDR3 has 13 amino acids. Trimming took 3 bases from V and 11 from J, leaving 15 bases between them. Germline CDR1 and CDR2: LNHDA and SQIVND (reference sequence). The CDR3 DNA is TGTGCCAGTAGTATTTCAGGGGCAGGCGAGCAGTATTTT. This sequence encodes CASSISGAGEQYF. Full variable domain (missing parts from reference TRBV19 and TRBJ2-3): DGGITQSPKYLFRKEGQNVTLSCEQNLNHDAMYWYRQDPGQGLRLIYYSQIVNDFQKGDIAEGYSVSREKKESFPLTVTSAQKNPTAFYLCASSISGAGEQYFGPGTRLTVL.

This chain connects TRBV6-4 to TRBJ2-1; weak D call: TRBD2 (5 bases). Trimming shortened V by 4 bases and J by 7 bases, and 8 bases separated the two germline ends. This CDR3 has 12 amino acids. Germline V gives CDR1 MRHNA, CDR2 SNTAGT. CDR3 residues: CASSAGKNEQFF. CDR3 coding DNA: TGTGCCAGCAGTGCGGGAAAGAATGAGCAGTTCTTC.

This chain uses TRBV29-1 with TRBJ1-3; no clear D. V was clipped by 0 bases and J by 0 bases, with 0 bases between them. The CDR3 is 12 amino acids. Germline assignment: CDR1 SQVTM and CDR2 ANQGSEA. The CDR3 here is CSVEDSGNTIYF. CDR3 DNA: TGCAGCGTTGAAGACTCTGGAAACACCATATATTTT.

Notes on this clone: The sample contains more than one DNA sequence encoding this CDR3. This sequence joins TRBV20-1 and TRBJ2-4; TRBD2 might be the D (5 bases). The V end was cut by 2 bases, the J end by 9 bases, with 8 bases between. This CDR3 spans 11 amino acids. Looked up from germline, CDR1 is DFQATT and CDR2 is SNEGSKA (reference sequence). The CDR3 spells CSARSGGIQYF. The CDR3 nucleotides read TGCAGTGCTAGAAGCGGTGGCATTCAGTACTTC.

The chain couples TRBV5-4 to TRBJ1-4, with D possibly matching TRBD1 (5 bases). V shed 6 bases and J shed 8 bases, with 17 bases lying between them. Germline V CDR1 and CDR2: SGHNT, YYREEE (reference sequence). The CDR3 is made up of 14 amino acids. The CDR3: CASTTDIRGEKLFF. The CDR3 region has the DNA TGTGCCAGCACCACCGACATTAGGGGCGAAAAACTGTTTTTT.

This clone has just a few counts. The chain links TRBV9 to TRBJ2-7, with D maybe TRBD1 (6 bases). The CDR3 is 13 amino acids. Trimming removed 4 bases at V and 3 bases at J, with 11 bases between. Germline CDR1 reads SGDLS; CDR2 reads YYNGEE. CDR3 region: CASSSGTNYEQYF. The DNA of the CDR3 is TGTGCCAGCAGCTCCGGGACAAACTACGAGCAGTACTTC. Based on the CDR3 plus reference TRBV9 and TRBJ2-7, the full variable domain is DSGVTQTPKHLITATGQRVTLRCSPRSGDLSVYWYQQSLDQGLQFLIQYYNGEERAKGNILERFSAQQFPDLHSELNLSSLELGDSALYFCASSSGTNYEQYFGPGTRLTVT.

V is TRBV27 and J is TRBJ2-7; 10 bases align to TRBD2. CDR3 length: 13 amino acids. Germline values: CDR1 MNHEY, CDR2 SMNVEV (reference sequence). Trimming took 5 bases from V and 7 from J; bases not matched to a gene: 5. CDR3 sequence (DNA): TGTGCCAGCAGTCGGCTAGCGGGAGTTGAGCAGTACTTC. Its translation: CASSRLAGVEQYF.

V usage is TRBV9 and J usage is TRBJ1-3; D ambiguous. V lost 3 bases and J lost 2, with 12 bases in between. The germline V gene has CDR1 SGDLS and CDR2 YYNGEE. The CDR3 is 15 amino acids. The CDR3 nucleotides read TGTGCCAGCAGCGGGGTCGGAGGAGCTGGAAACACCATATATTTT. Translating gives CASSGVGGAGNTIYF.

The rearrangement joins TRBV5-4 to TRBJ2-7; 12 nucleotides match TRBD2. The CDR3 extends over 17 amino acids. The junction had 15 bases not matched to a gene; V was cut back by 4 bases and J by 7 bases. CDR1 SGHNT and CDR2 YYREEE come from the germline V gene (reference sequence). The CDR3 nucleotides are TGTGCCAGCAGCGGGCGACTAGCGGGAGAGGGGGGGGTGGAGCAGTACTTC. Its protein product is CASSGRLAGEGGVEQYF.

The chain is built from TRBV5-1 and TRBJ2-7; TRBD2 matches at 14 bases. Looked up from germline, CDR1 is SGHRS and CDR2 is YFSETQ. Trimming took 1 base from V and 7 from J; bases not matched to a gene: 7. This CDR3 comprises 16 residues. The CDR3: CASSLTLTSGRGEQYF. As DNA, the CDR3 is TGCGCCAGCAGCTTGACTTTGACTAGCGGGAGGGGTGAGCAGTACTTC. Drawing the rest from reference TRBV5-1 and TRBJ2-7, the complete variable domain is KAGVTQTPRYLIKTRGQQVTLSCSPISGHRSVSWYQQTPGQGLQFLFEYFSETQRNKGNFPGRFSGRQFSNSRSEMNVSTLELGDSALYLCASSLTLTSGRGEQYFGPGTRLTVT.

Only one count was recorded for this clone. The rearrangement uses TRBV28 and TRBJ1-2; 8 nucleotides agree with TRBD1. The V segment lost 3 bases and the J segment 8 bases; nucleotides outside the gene matches: 5. Germline V gene sequence: CDR1 MDHEN, CDR2 SYDVKM. The CDR3 has 13 amino acids. The chain's CDR3 is CASSFGTGRGYTF. The CDR3 DNA sequence: TGTGCCAGCAGTTTTGGGACAGGAAGGGGCTACACCTTC.

This clone was recorded only once. The chain links TRBV15 to TRBJ1-4; D not resolved. Germline V gives CDR1 LNHNV, CDR2 YYDKDF (reference sequence). V was clipped by 1 base and J by 3 bases, with 3 bases between them. CDR3 length: 13 residues. The CDR3, as DNA: TGTGCCACCAGCAGAGGGTCTAATGAAAAACTGTTTTTT. Amino acids: CATSRGSNEKLFF.

The V gene is TRBV2, the J gene TRBJ2-1, with 8 bases that match TRBD1. Germline V lookup: CDR1 SNHLY, CDR2 FYNNEI. The CDR3 has 15 residues. The J segment lost 3 bases and the V segment lost 1 base, leaving 2 bases of the junction unmatched. Here the CDR3 reads CASSEGQGSYNEQFF. The CDR3 DNA reads as TGTGCCAGCAGTGAAGGACAGGGGAGCTACAATGAGCAGTTCTTC.

This rearrangement joins TRBV7-2 to TRBJ1-1; D is uncertain. The CDR3 consists of 11 residues. The V gene lost 4 bases and the J gene lost 4 bases, with 4 bases spanning the gap. Per the germline V gene, CDR1 is SGHTA and CDR2 is FQGNSA. The CDR3 here is CASSSPTEAFF. Written as DNA, the CDR3 is TGTGCCAGCAGCTCCCCCACTGAAGCTTTCTTT.

V is TRBV5-8 and J is TRBJ2-3, with 8 bases matching TRBD2. Trimming cost V 4 bases and J 4 bases; bases outside gene matches: 14. This CDR3 comprises 17 residues. Germline CDR1 and CDR2: SGHTS and YDEGEE. CDR3 in DNA: TGTGCCAGCAGCCCCCGAGTCCCGGGACTAGAAGCAGATACGCAGTATTTT. It specifies CASSPRVPGLEADTQYF.

This chain links TRBV6-6 with TRBJ2-7, with 11 bases matching TRBD1. Germline V lookup: CDR1 MNHNY, CDR2 SVGAGI (reference sequence). The CDR3 length is 16 residues. V shed 5 bases and J 2 bases; nucleotides not matched to a gene: 8. CDR3 region: CASSHSGTGGTYEQYF. The CDR3 nucleotides read TGTGCCAGCAGTCATTCCGGGACAGGGGGTACCTACGAGCAGTACTTC.

The V gene is TRBV9, the J gene TRBJ2-1; D may be TRBD2 (6 bases). Germline CDR1 is SGDLS and CDR2 is YYNGEE. There are 15 residues in the CDR3. Trimming removed 2 bases at V and 5 bases at J, with 14 bases between. This chain's CDR3 is CASSVSGQTNNEQFF. CDR3 nucleotides: TGTGCCAGCAGCGTTAGCGGCCAAACCAACAATGAGCAGTTCTTC.

This chain links TRBV7-9 with TRBJ2-3, with 7 bases identical to TRBD2. Germline V gene lookup returns CDR1 SEHNR and CDR2 FQNEAQ (reference sequence). Losses at the gene ends were 3 bases for V and 6 bases for J; bases not matched to a gene: 18. This CDR3 comprises 18 residues. The CDR3 loop reads CASSFHRTKGREMDTQYF. Written as DNA, the CDR3 is TGTGCCAGCAGCTTTCATCGCACCAAAGGGCGGGAGATGGATACGCAGTATTTT.

The chain carries TRBV9 and TRBJ1-1; a possible D gene is TRBD1 (5 bases). The V and J ends lost 2 bases and 2 bases respectively, with 7 bases between them. The CDR3 is made up of 13 amino acids. Germline V CDR1 and CDR2: SGDLS, YYNGEE. Written as DNA, the CDR3 is TGTGCCAGCAGCGTGACAGTTAACACTGAAGCTTTCTTT. The encoded protein is CASSVTVNTEAFF.

This chain connects TRBV11-2 to TRBJ2-7; 7 nucleotides align to TRBD1. CDR1 is SGHAT and CDR2 is FQNNGV in the germline V gene. This CDR3 contains 15 residues. The trim removed 1 base at V and 4 bases at J, leaving 7 bases unmatched. The CDR3 DNA follows: TGTGCCAGCAGCTTAGGACAGGGAATCGCTTACGAGCAGTACTTC. Translating gives CASSLGQGIAYEQYF.